Below, one T cell receptor beta chain is given with its context. Its specific antigen is unknown. Base-call qualities are not available, and no considerably larger clone is one nucleotide away. The junction shows trimming of 3 bases on V and 4 bases on J, and the gene matches do not reach 6 bases of it. The CDR3 sequence holds 14 residues, the cysteine and phenylalanine included. Of the read, only the CDR3 DNA is kept; its 42 bases are in frame from base 1. Via the germline V gene (reference sequence), CDR1 is DFQATT and CDR2 SNEGSKA. These data belong to a study of Ad26.COV2.S vaccination and SARS-CoV-2 variants (dated by TCRdb to about 2021). Some background on the complete study: Vaccine-arm donors came from COV1001, a multicentre, randomized, double-blind, placebo-controlled phase I-IIa trial of Ad26.COV2.S in healthy adults. Ad26.COV2.S was administered intramuscularly at 5 x 10^10 or 1 x 10^11 viral particles, either as a single shot or as two shots given 56 days apart. TCRbeta repertoire sequencing served as the tool for gauging how specific and how broad the SARS-CoV-2-reactive T cell receptors were following Ad26.COV2.S vaccination. A total of approximately 30 samples were included in the TCR-sequenced set, comprising 19 Ad26.COV2.S vaccine recipients, 5 placebo recipients and 8 SARS-CoV-2 convalescent individuals. Trial participants were randomized into five groups of five, in which low-dose or high-dose Ad26.COV2.S was given once or twice, or placebo was given on both occasions. Blinding of investigators to trial group allocation was maintained during experiments and outcome assessment. Here is what the overall study found, with its caveats: Substantial breadth of spike-specific CD8+ and CD4+ T cell responses was reported after vaccination. The study was not powered for comparison of responses between vaccine doses or regimens. Spike-specific TCR breadth was higher in Ad26.COV2.S recipients than in placebo recipients (P = 0.0014). Comparable non-spike TCR breadth was observed between vaccine and placebo recipients, consistent with only spike being contained in the vaccine. According to the authors, total T cell responses may have been underestimated by the TCR breadth and depth analyses.

The label giving this sample's treatment or condition can be read as: roughly 19 received Ad26.COV2.S at low or high dose, single or two shots; roughly five received placebo; per-sample allocation not given. Repertoires of vaccine and placebo recipients were sequenced from samples collected on day 63 after the first injection. Cohort 1b enrolled some 25 adults aged 18-55 years at a single site in Boston, USA, between 29 July and 7 August 2020. As a vaccine, Ad26.COV2.S was a replication-incompetent adenovirus type 26 vector that expressed a prefusion-stabilized SARS-CoV-2 spike protein derived from the original Wuhan strain. The immunoSEQ Assay was used to sequence TCRbeta CDR3 regions. After extraction, genomic DNA underwent amplification by bias-controlled multiplex PCR, followed by high-throughput sequencing. Per the source publication's procedure: To quantify the absolute abundance of every unique TCRbeta CDR3 region, sequences were collapsed and filtered. T cell fraction was estimated by normalizing TCRbeta template counts to usable DNA, which was measured by amplifying reference genes present in all nucleated cells. Repertoire TCRs were annotated as SARS-CoV-2-specific by exact matching of V gene, CDR3 amino acid sequence and J gene to a known reactive TCR set. The reference SARS-CoV-2 TCR set was obtained from MIRA and was filtered for enrichment in COVID-19-positive ImmuneCODE repertoires, whereby public or cross-reactive TCRs were removed. Drawing on the MIRA antigens, annotated TCRs were analysed further at the level of specific ORF or position within ORF. Depth was the summed frequency of annotated unique rearrangements, while breadth was defined as annotated unique rearrangements over total unique productive rearrangements. TCR breadth was compared between groups using two-sided Wilcoxon rank-sum tests. Entries here come from immuneACCESS through TCRdb and include only in-frame sequences with V and J called. Some clones fail to appear in such tables; in the studies checked, an unresolved V gene covers under half of the shortfall, and the cause of the remainder is unknown. From that table come the V and J calls and clone size; the DNA was used to work out D and trimming. The sample has 380,000 or so clones on record, roughly 89% of them singletons. Roughly 4.8% of the sample is held by the ten biggest clonotypes.

The input for sequencing was peripheral blood, taken in a trial of Ad26.COV2.S vaccine versus placebo. The receptor comes from a person between 18 and 60 years old who received the Ad26.COV2.S COVID-19 vaccine or a placebo. The chain was built from TRBV20-1 and TRBJ2-7, with 10 bases in between that match TRBD2. The DNA is as follows: TGCAGTGCTAGTGGCCTAGCGGGAGAATACGAGCAGTACTTC. It translates to CSASGLAGEYEQYF.